This TCR beta chain was captured in a study of blood T cell repertoires in COVID-19. The CDR3 totals 11 residues. Trimming cost V 2 bases and J 12 bases; bases outside gene matches: 2. From germline, CDR1 is ENHRY and CDR2 SYGVKD. Using immunoSEQ multiplex PCR, the repertoire was profiled, and TCRdb retains in-frame clones only, with some absent. The sample lists around 100,000 clones; around 80% were seen once. This receptor was identified in a man in his fifties or sixties with active or convalescent COVID-19. V and J are TRBV10-3 and TRBJ2-3; 7 bases align to TRBD2. What was sequenced was peripheral blood. CDR3 coding DNA: TGTGCCATCAGTGAGGGACTAGATCAGTATTTT. Amino acid sequence: CAISEGLDQYF.